This T cell receptor beta chain was observed in a study of response to subunit inactivated influenza vaccine (dated by TCRdb to 2017 to 2018). Regarding the study in general: Deep quantitative T cell receptor repertoire profiling was used in the study to track responses to a trivalent subunit inactivated influenza vaccine.

Note on this clonotype: No cognate antigen has been identified for it. Qualities for individual bases were not recorded, and no much larger clone is one base off.

The germline V gene (reference sequence) provides CDR1 SEHNR and CDR2 FQNEAQ. From the cysteine through the phenylalanine, the CDR3 covers 12 amino acids. The sequence is cut down to CDR3 DNA, 36 bases in frame from base 1. V drops 1 base and J drops 9 bases, leaving 9 bases in between. Overall study outcomes, separate from this receptor: The authors suggested that each seasonal influenza vaccination may recruit only a limited number of new T cells.

Libraries came from RT-PCR. TCRdb names Illumina HiSeq 2500 as the instrument used. The raw public data were reprocessed by TCRdb itself: fastp quality trimming at Q25, MiXCR clonotype calling, in-frame beta chains only. When rows share a CDR3 protein, they turn into one entry using the most common DNA and genes. The sample table lists more than 450,000 distinct CDR3 sequences, 7.6% of them with a count of one. The top ten clones comprise over 10% of the sample. The rearranged segments are TRBV7-9 and TRBJ1-2; no D gene is confidently identified. The sequenced sample was PBMCs from blood, obtained roughly 24 months after vaccination. This receptor was identified in a man in his fifties or sixties who received an inactivated influenza vaccine. Donor details come from another sample of the same person, matched by shared clones. Read as DNA, the sequence is TGTGCCAGCAGCTTAGGAGGAGATAGCTACACCTTC. This gives the protein CASSLGGDSYTF.